A selection of T cell receptor beta chains follows, all from one sample in a study of T-cell reconstitution after alpha-beta-depleted transplantation in children. From the PCR reads, TCRdb called clonotypes with MiXCR, one entry per CDR3 protein. This table has 300,000 to 350,000 distinct CDR3 sequences, 15% to 20% appearing once. This specimen consisted of PBMCs, mostly from graft donor cells, obtained 360 days after TCRalphabeta/CD19-depleted stem cell transplant. These TCRs come from a male patient aged 2 to 10 who had a stem cell transplant for acute lymphoblastic leukemia, so the T cells may come from the graft donor. The CDR3 runs from the conserved cysteine through the conserved F or W.

v_call: TRBV27; j_call: TRBJ2-7; cdr3_aa: CASTATNSYEQYF
v_call: TRBV6-5; j_call: TRBJ1-1; cdr3_aa: CASSYSSRGTEAFF
v_call: TRBV24-1; j_call: TRBJ2-5; cdr3_aa: CATSDLVRGEGETQYF
v_call: TRBV28; j_call: TRBJ2-1; cdr3_aa: CASSGLAGSDNEQFF
v_call: TRBV20-1; j_call: TRBJ2-5; cdr3_aa: CSARKGGETQYF
v_call: TRBV7-2; j_call: TRBJ2-3; cdr3_aa: CASSLATLDTQYF
v_call: TRBV12-3/TRBV12-4; j_call: TRBJ2-6; cdr3_aa: CASSLGGASGANVLTF
v_call: TRBV7-6; j_call: TRBJ1-4; cdr3_aa: CASSLSPESNEKLFF
v_call: TRBV5-5; j_call: TRBJ2-5; cdr3_aa: CASSLGGREETQYF
v_call: TRBV9; j_call: TRBJ2-5; cdr3_aa: CASSTGQGGFETQYF
v_call: TRBV10-3; j_call: TRBJ1-6; cdr3_aa: CAISAPGSPLHF
v_call: TRBV11-1; j_call: TRBJ2-3; cdr3_aa: CASSLALVRGREDTQYF
v_call: TRBV7-3; j_call: TRBJ2-2; cdr3_aa: CASSLDYNGELFF
v_call: TRBV9; j_call: TRBJ2-3; cdr3_aa: CASGRERDGGTQYF
v_call: TRBV28; j_call: TRBJ2-3; cdr3_aa: CASSLRGDLTDTQYF
v_call: TRBV4-1; j_call: TRBJ1-4; cdr3_aa: CASSPLPGTENEKLFF
v_call: TRBV28; j_call: TRBJ2-4; cdr3_aa: CASSDRVNIQYF
v_call: TRBV6-2/TRBV6-3; j_call: TRBJ2-1; cdr3_aa: CASSRILGSTTNEQFF
v_call: TRBV15; j_call: TRBJ1-4; cdr3_aa: CATSRDPGQGNEKLFF
v_call: TRBV28; j_call: TRBJ2-7; cdr3_aa: CASSLDSRRGYEQYF
v_call: TRBV28; j_call: TRBJ2-5; cdr3_aa: CASSSDRQEARKETQYF
v_call: TRBV28; j_call: TRBJ2-1; cdr3_aa: CASSFVVYNYNEQFF
v_call: TRBV4-1; j_call: TRBJ2-4; cdr3_aa: CASSQDREEADLAKNIQYF
v_call: TRBV7-2; j_call: TRBJ2-5; cdr3_aa: CASSLDQGQAGQTQYF
v_call: TRBV6-9; j_call: TRBJ1-5; cdr3_aa: CASSLGRGLRNQPQHF
v_call: TRBV28; j_call: TRBJ2-7; cdr3_aa: CASSLWDTLYEQYF
v_call: TRBV15; j_call: TRBJ1-1; cdr3_aa: CATSRDEMLNTEAFF
v_call: TRBV27; j_call: TRBJ1-2; cdr3_aa: CASSLIPDLYGYTF
v_call: TRBV27; j_call: TRBJ2-7; cdr3_aa: CASSSTDSYEQYF